Detailed here is one TCR beta chain. Here immunoSEQ multiplex PCR was the method, and the copy in TCRdb shows in-frame clones only, minus some. Altogether about 57,000 clones are present, 92% being singletons, with the ten largest covering 0.2%. Germline lookup yields CDR1 SGHVS and CDR2 FNYEAQ. The CDR3 totals 15 residues. Trimming left V 2 bases short and J 0 bases short, with 11 bases between. This sample is part of a study of T cell changes during pregnancy in multiple sclerosis. Source: CD4+ T cells from peripheral blood mononuclear cells, taken in the second trimester of pregnancy. The V call is TRBV7-6, the J call TRBJ2-7; TRBD2 might be the D (6 bases). The receptor was derived from a female donor with multiple sclerosis, enrolled in a pregnancy study. The CDR3 loop is CASSLKAGSSYEQYF. CDR3 nucleotides: TGTGCCAGCAGCTTAAAGGCGGGAAGCTCCTACGAGCAGTACTTC.